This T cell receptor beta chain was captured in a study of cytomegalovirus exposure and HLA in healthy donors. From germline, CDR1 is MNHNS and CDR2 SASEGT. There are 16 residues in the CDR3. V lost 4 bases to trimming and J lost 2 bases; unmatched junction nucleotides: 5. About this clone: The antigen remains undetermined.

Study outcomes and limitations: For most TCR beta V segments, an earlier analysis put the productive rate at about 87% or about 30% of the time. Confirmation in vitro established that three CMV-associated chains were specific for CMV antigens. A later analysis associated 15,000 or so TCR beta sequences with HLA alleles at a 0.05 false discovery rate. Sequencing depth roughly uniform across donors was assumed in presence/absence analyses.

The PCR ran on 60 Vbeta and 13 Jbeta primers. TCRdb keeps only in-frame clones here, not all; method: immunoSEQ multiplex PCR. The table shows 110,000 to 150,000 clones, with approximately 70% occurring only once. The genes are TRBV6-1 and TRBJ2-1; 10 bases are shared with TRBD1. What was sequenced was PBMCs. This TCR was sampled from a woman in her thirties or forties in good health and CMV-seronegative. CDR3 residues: CASSASGTGAYNEQFF. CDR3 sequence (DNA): TGTGCCAGCAGTGCATCCGGGACAGGGGCCTACAATGAGCAGTTCTTC.